These T cell receptor beta chains were read from a single sample in a study of metastatic and nonmetastatic thyroid tumors. With MiXCR, TCRdb called clones anew from the PCR reads. The top ten hold 7% to 9.5% of the sample, which has tens of thousands of clones, over 10% seen once. Sequencing was performed on blood. Receptor source: a male donor with papillary thyroid cancer or a benign thyroid nodule (not recorded which). Some clones in this sample may be carry-over from other donors' samples. The CDR3 runs from the conserved cysteine through the conserved F or W. D genes are given only for firm matches. Rows may omit the clone size; those that give it use once, few, many or a size class.

.	few	TRBV19	TRBJ2-5	TGTGCCAGTAGGCGATTCGGACTCGTTTGCGAGACCCAGTACTTC	CASRRFGLVCETQYF
.	many	TRBV2	TRBJ2-1	TGTGCCAGCAGTGAATACGGGGACTACAATGAGCAGTTCTTC	CASSEYGDYNEQFF
TRBD1	many	TRBV5-1	TRBJ2-3	TGCGCCAGCAGTGACGACAGGGGGCTTGGTACGCAGTATTTT	CASSDDRGLGTQYF
.	many	TRBV28	TRBJ2-3	TGTGCCAGCAGTTGGAGTTCATACTCCACAGATACGCAGTATTTT	CASSWSSYSTDTQYF
TRBD1	many	TRBV9	TRBJ1-2	TGTGCCAGCAGCGCCTTTGGACAGGGTAACTATGGCTACACCTTC	CASSAFGQGNYGYTF
.	many	TRBV6-1	TRBJ2-6	TGTGCCAGCAGTGAAGCGCCTTCCGGGGGAACTGGGGCCAACGTCCTGACTTTC	CASSEAPSGGTGANVLTF
TRBD2	many	TRBV11-1	TRBJ2-4	TGTGCCAGCAGCTTGGGGACTAGCGGGAGTAACATTCAGTACTTC	CASSLGTSGSNIQYF
TRBD2	many	TRBV4-3	TRBJ2-1	TGCGCCAGCAGCCAAGTCTCGGGAGGGCCCTATGAGCAGTTCTTC	CASSQVSGGPYEQFF
TRBD1	many	TRBV6-2/TRBV6-3	TRBJ2-7	TGTGCCAGCAGTTTCTGGACAGGGGGCGTTAAGGCCTACGAGCAGTACTTC	CASSFWTGGVKAYEQYF
.	few	TRBV18	TRBJ2-3	TGTGCCAGCTCACCCCCTACAAGGCTCATCACAGATACGCAGTATTTT	CASSPPTRLITDTQYF
.	many	TRBV4-1	TRBJ2-7	TGCGCCAGCAGCCCAAGGACAGTGCTCAAGGCGGCTTCCTACGAGCAGTACTTC	CASSPRTVLKAASYEQYF
.	.	TRBV20-1	TRBJ2-6	TGCAGTGCTAGACTCCTTCAGGGCTCTGGGGCCAACGTCCTGACTTTC	CSARLLQGSGANVLTF
TRBD1	medium-sized	TRBV6-1	TRBJ2-7	TGTGCCAGCAGTGGGGACAGGCTATACGAGCAGTACTTC	CASSGDRLYEQYF
.	many	TRBV19	TRBJ2-7	TGTGCCAGTAGTATAGGCCCCTGGGGGAAGAGCTCCTACGAGCAGTACTTC	CASSIGPWGKSSYEQYF
.	many	TRBV29-1	TRBJ2-3	TGCAGCTGGGGGAGGGGGCGGGCGGATACGCAGTATTTT	CSWGRGRADTQYF
.	few	TRBV27	TRBJ2-3	TGTGCCAGCAGGTCACAGGTATATACGCAGTATTTT	CASRSQVYTQYF
TRBD2	many	TRBV7-2	TRBJ2-7	TGTGCCAGCAGCCCAGTGACTAGCGCATACGAGCAGTACTTC	CASSPVTSAYEQYF
.	many	TRBV3-1	TRBJ2-1	TGTGCCAGCGGTGACCGGGACATTGAGCAGTTCTTC	CASGDRDIEQFF
.	many	TRBV11-3	TRBJ2-1	TGTGCCAGCTCCGAAGGGGGGGGCTCGTCCTACAATGAGCAGTTCTTC	CASSEGGGSSYNEQFF
TRBD2	many	TRBV28	TRBJ2-5	TGTGCCAGCAGTTTCCCCACTCGCCGGGGGGTCCGCCAAGAGACCCAGTACTTC	CASSFPTRRGVRQETQYF
.	many	TRBV12-3/TRBV12-4	TRBJ2-1	TGTGCCAGCAGTCTTAGCGGTTACAATGAGCAGTTCTTC	CASSLSGYNEQFF
.	many	TRBV5-1	TRBJ1-1	TGCGCCAGCAGCATTGGGGGAAAGGTTGAAGCTTTCTTT	CASSIGGKVEAFF
.	.	TRBV20-1	TRBJ1-5	TGCAGTGCTAGAGATCCAGGGACTCAGGGTCAGCCCCAGCATTTT	CSARDPGTQGQPQHF
.	many	TRBV6-5	TRBJ2-3	TGTGCCAGCAGTTACTACACCGGCACAGATACGCAGTATTTT	CASSYYTGTDTQYF
.	many	TRBV7-9	TRBJ2-7	TGTGCCAGCAGCTTCCCGGGGGCGGGCGAGCAGTACTTC	CASSFPGAGEQYF
.	many	TRBV29-1	TRBJ2-5	TGCAGCGTTGAAAGAAACCAAGAGACCCAGTACTTC	CSVERNQETQYF
.	many	TRBV30	TRBJ1-2	TGTGCCTGGAGTGGGGGGTTGGGCATGGACTATGGCTACACCTTC	CAWSGGLGMDYGYTF
.	many	TRBV20-1	TRBJ2-7	TGCAGTGCTCGTACTAGAGGCGAGCAGTACTTC	CSARTRGEQYF
TRBD2	many	TRBV7-6	TRBJ2-3	TGTGCCAGCAGCTCGGGACTAGCGGCAGATACGCAGTATTTT	CASSSGLAADTQYF
TRBD1	many	TRBV6-4	TRBJ1-5	TGTGCCAGCAGTCAAGACAGGGGGAGGAATCAGCCCCAGCATTTT	CASSQDRGRNQPQHF
.	many	TRBV2	TRBJ1-3	TGTGCCAGCAGTGCATCCCCCTCTGGAAACACCATATATTTT	CASSASPSGNTIYF
TRBD2	many	TRBV6-1	TRBJ2-2	TGTGCCAGCAGAAAACAAGCGGGAGAAGGAGCCGGGGAGCTGTTTTTT	CASRKQAGEGAGELFF
.	many	TRBV28	TRBJ2-2	TGTGCCAGCAGGACCGGAGGGGCGCGAACCGGGGAGCTGTTTTTT	CASRTGGARTGELFF
.	many	TRBV5-1	TRBJ2-7	TGCGCCAGCAGCCCATATGACAGCAGCTCCTACGAGCAGTACTTC	CASSPYDSSSYEQYF
TRBD1	many	TRBV19	TRBJ1-2	TGTGCCAGTAGTATTAGGGAGGGGGCGACGGGAAACTATGGCTACACCTTC	CASSIREGATGNYGYTF
.	many	TRBV7-2	TRBJ2-5	TGTGCCAGCAGCTTAGTTCAGGCAGAGACCCAGTACTTC	CASSLVQAETQYF
.	many	TRBV29-1	TRBJ2-1	TGCAGCGTTGCTACTAGGGAGGTCTACAATGAGCAGTTCTTC	CSVATREVYNEQFF
.	many	TRBV6-2/TRBV6-3	TRBJ2-3	TGTGCCAGCAGTGGACGGACCTACACAGATACGCAGTATTTT	CASSGRTYTDTQYF
TRBD1	many	TRBV6-2/TRBV6-3	TRBJ1-5	TGTGCCAGCAGTTCCACTCGACAGGGGAGCAATCAGCCCCAGCATTTT	CASSSTRQGSNQPQHF
.	many	TRBV14	TRBJ2-7	TGTGCCAGCAGCCGGGACACCATGGGGGAGCAGTACTTC	CASSRDTMGEQYF
TRBD2	many	TRBV6-1	TRBJ2-6	TGTGCCAGCAGGGGTAGCGGGTCCGCCTCTGGGGCCAACGTCCTGACTTTC	CASRGSGSASGANVLTF
TRBD2	many	TRBV20-1	TRBJ2-7	TGCAGTGCTAGAGTCCCTCTAGCGGGAGCCTACGAGCAGTACTTC	CSARVPLAGAYEQYF
.	many	TRBV25-1	TRBJ2-7	TGTGCCAGCAGTGTTGCCCCCGCCTACGAGCAGTACTTC	CASSVAPAYEQYF
TRBD1	few	TRBV6-1	TRBJ1-3	TGTGCCAGCAGTCCGGGACAGGGGGCGACTGGAAACACCATATATTTT	CASSPGQGATGNTIYF
.	medium-sized	TRBV28	TRBJ1-2	TGTGCCAGCAGTTTAGGGGCAGAGTATGGCTACACCTTC	CASSLGAEYGYTF
.	medium-sized	TRBV10-3	TRBJ1-5	TGTGCCATCAGCCTGGGGGGTAGCAATCAGCCCCAGCATTTT	CAISLGGSNQPQHF
.	medium-sized	TRBV6-2/TRBV6-3	TRBJ2-7	TGTGCCAGCGGGTACACCTACGAGCAGTACTTC	CASGYTYEQYF
.	few	TRBV30	TRBJ2-3	TGTGCCTGGAAGGCGCAGGGGAGTACAGATACGCAGTATTTT	CAWKAQGSTDTQYF
TRBD2	many	TRBV28	TRBJ2-1	TGTGCCAGCAGGTTAGCGGGAGATAGCTACAATGAGCAGTTCTTC	CASRLAGDSYNEQFF
TRBD1	many	TRBV2	TRBJ1-2	TGTGCCAGCAGTGAAAGACAGGGGGTGCCCGTACTTAACTATGGCTACACCTTC	CASSERQGVPVLNYGYTF
.	many	TRBV10-2	TRBJ1-2	TGCGCCAGCAGTGAGATTGTTGGGGGCCTCTATGGCTACACCTTC	CASSEIVGGLYGYTF
.	many	TRBV28	TRBJ2-3	TGTGCCAGCAGTCCGCCCGACCCCAGGATAGATACGCAGTATTTT	CASSPPDPRIDTQYF
.	many	TRBV6-4	TRBJ2-1	TGTGCCAGCAGTGGCGGAGAGGGTTTGAAGAATGAGCAGTTCTTC	CASSGGEGLKNEQFF
TRBD2	few	TRBV27	TRBJ2-7	TGTGCCAGCAGTTTATGGACTAGCACCTACGAGCGGTACTTC	CASSLWTSTYERYF
TRBD2	.	TRBV10-3	TRBJ2-4	TGTGCCGCATCAGCGGGAGGGCCGGCCAAAAACATTCAGTACTTC	CAASAGGPAKNIQYF